This T cell receptor (beta chain) was recorded in a study of identical twins' blood T cells. TCRdb reprocessed the 5' RACE reads with MiXCR, giving one entry per CDR3 protein. The repertoire holds a few hundred thousand distinct CDR3 sequences, with roughly 27% as singletons. Three pairs of healthy female monozygous twins were the donors. For this clonotype: Its target is not known.

The CDR3 runs to 14 residues. From germline, CDR1 is ENHRY and CDR2 SYGVKD. The V and J ends lost 11 bases and 0 bases respectively, with 11 bases between them. Findings of the study overall: Even for out-of-frame TCRbeta, twins reportedly shared V gene usage much more than unrelated donors. Twin similarity might stem from environmental factors, not only genetics.

V gene TRBV10-3 combines with J gene TRBJ2-6, with no clear D. The sample consisted of PBMCs. This TCR was sampled from a woman between 18 and 55 years old in good health. This CDR3 is CAVHASSGANVLTF. CDR3 nucleotide sequence: TGTGCCGTCCATGCTTCCTCTGGGGCCAACGTCCTGACTTTC.